The entry that follows covers one T cell receptor beta chain sequence. Clones were read by immunoSEQ multiplex PCR, and TCRdb kept only the in-frame ones, dropping some. The sample carries some 110,000 clones, around 74% recorded once. This specimen comes from a study of blood T cell repertoires in COVID-19. The V end lost 6 bases, the J end lost 8 bases, and 19 bases lay between the germline ends. The germline V gene encodes CDR1 SQVTM and CDR2 ANQGSEA. This CDR3 spans 13 amino acids. The TCR originated in an elderly man with COVID-19, enrolled during active disease. V and J are TRBV29-1 and TRBJ1-2; D gene uncertain. The sample taken for sequencing was peripheral blood. The CDR3: CSVAVSGLGGYTF. CDR3 in DNA: TGCAGCGTCGCCGTGAGCGGTCTAGGGGGCTACACCTTC.